Listed here is a single T cell receptor beta chain. TCRdb reprocessed the 5' RACE reads and keeps a single row for each CDR3 protein, giving no DNA. The sample totals roughly 110,000 distinct CDR3 sequences. CDR3 size: 15 residues. Germline V gene sequence: CDR1 SGHVS, CDR2 FQNEAQ. The source of the sample is a study of T cells expressing NK-cell markers. This clonotype was obtained from a woman aged 18-70 years in good health. Sequenced: blood T cells: a sorted CD56 or NKG2C T cell subset, CD4+ or CD8+ T cells, or bulk PBMC T cells (not recorded which). This chain links TRBV7-8 with TRBJ1-1; as DNA is missing, the TRBD1 call by TCRdb cannot be tested. The CDR3 is CASSPERGGNTEAFF.